The clone carrying this T cell receptor beta chain was seen more than once but under ten times. Its antigen is undetermined. This specimen comes from a study of blood T cells in healthy people across ages. It was with a sample-barcoded 5' primer and a J-beta primer mix that a second PCR of about 6 to 11 cycles was run. TCRdb passed the 5' RACE reads through MiXCR, listing each CDR3 protein once. This table holds roughly 1.7 million distinct CDR3 sequences, roughly 32% found once. Study results and limitations: Diversity of TCR beta correlated strongly with naive T cell percentage. Naive CD4+ cells and diversity were both higher in long-lived donors than in aged donors.

This CDR3 spans 14 amino acids. The germline CDR1 and CDR2 sequences are SGHAT and FQNNGV. Trimming cost V 3 bases and J 4 bases; bases outside gene matches: 3. The sequencing sample was made of blood. This rearrangement joins TRBV11-2 to TRBJ2-3; 8 positions agree with TRBD1. The clonotype originates from a woman aged 30 to 39 in good health. This CDR3 reads CASSFQGASDTQYF. The CDR3, as DNA: TGTGCCAGCAGCTTCCAGGGGGCATCAGATACGCAGTATTTT. Variable domain in full (rest from reference TRBV11-2 and TRBJ2-3): EAGVAQSPRYKIIEKRQSVAFWCNPISGHATLYWYQQILGQGPKLLIQFQNNGVVDDSQLPKDRFSAERLKGVDSTLKIQPAKLEDSAVYLCASSFQGASDTQYFGPGTRLTVL.